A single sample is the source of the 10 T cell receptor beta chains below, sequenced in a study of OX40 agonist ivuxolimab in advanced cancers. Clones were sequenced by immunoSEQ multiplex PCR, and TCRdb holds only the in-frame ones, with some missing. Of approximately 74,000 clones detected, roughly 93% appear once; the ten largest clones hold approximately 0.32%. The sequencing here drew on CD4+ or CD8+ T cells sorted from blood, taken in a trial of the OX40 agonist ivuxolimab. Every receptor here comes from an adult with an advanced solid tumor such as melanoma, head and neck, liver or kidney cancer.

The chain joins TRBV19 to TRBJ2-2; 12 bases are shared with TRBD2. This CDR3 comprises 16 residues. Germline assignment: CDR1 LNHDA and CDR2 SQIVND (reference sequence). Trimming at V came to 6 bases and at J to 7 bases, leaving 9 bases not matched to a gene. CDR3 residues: CASRTLAGGPVGELFF. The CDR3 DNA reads TGTGCCAGTAGGACTCTAGCGGGAGGGCCGGTCGGGGAGCTGTTTTTT.

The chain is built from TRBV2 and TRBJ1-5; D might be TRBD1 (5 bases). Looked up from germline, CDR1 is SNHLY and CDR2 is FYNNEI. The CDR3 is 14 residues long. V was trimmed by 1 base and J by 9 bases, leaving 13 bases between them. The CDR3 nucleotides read TGTGCCAGCAGTGAAGTAACAGGCGATGGGCCCCAGCATTTT. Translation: CASSEVTGDGPQHF.

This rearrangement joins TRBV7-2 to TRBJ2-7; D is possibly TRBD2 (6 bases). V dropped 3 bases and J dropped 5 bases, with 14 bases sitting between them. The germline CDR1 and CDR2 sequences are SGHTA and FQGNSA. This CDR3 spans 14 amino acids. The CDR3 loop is CASSLSGASHEQYF. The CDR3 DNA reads TGTGCCAGCAGCTTGTCGGGAGCGAGCCACGAGCAGTACTTC.

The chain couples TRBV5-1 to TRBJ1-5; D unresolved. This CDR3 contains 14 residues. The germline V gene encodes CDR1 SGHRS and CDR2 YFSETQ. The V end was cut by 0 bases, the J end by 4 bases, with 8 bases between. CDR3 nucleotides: TGCGCCAGCAGCTTGGGGCAGGCGAATCAGCCCCAGCATTTT. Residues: CASSLGQANQPQHF.

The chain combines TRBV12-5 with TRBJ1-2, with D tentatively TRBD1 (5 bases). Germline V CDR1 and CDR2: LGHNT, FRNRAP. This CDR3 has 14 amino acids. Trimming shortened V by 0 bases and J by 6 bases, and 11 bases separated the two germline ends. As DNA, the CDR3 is TGTGCTAGTGGTTTGGTACTGGCAGGGAATGGCTACACCTTC. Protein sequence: CASGLVLAGNGYTF.

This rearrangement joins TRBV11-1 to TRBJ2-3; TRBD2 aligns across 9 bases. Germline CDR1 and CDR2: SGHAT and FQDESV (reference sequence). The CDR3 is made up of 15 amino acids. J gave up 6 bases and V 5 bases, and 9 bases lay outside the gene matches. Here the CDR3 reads CASSGGPTSGDTQYF. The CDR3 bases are TGTGCCAGCAGCGGGGGGCCGACTAGCGGCGATACGCAGTATTTT.

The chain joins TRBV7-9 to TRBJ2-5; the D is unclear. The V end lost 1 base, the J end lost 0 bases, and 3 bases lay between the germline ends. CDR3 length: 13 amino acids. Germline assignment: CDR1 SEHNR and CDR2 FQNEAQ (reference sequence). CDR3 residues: CASSLVYQETQYF. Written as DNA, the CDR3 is TGTGCCAGCAGCTTAGTATACCAAGAGACCCAGTACTTC.

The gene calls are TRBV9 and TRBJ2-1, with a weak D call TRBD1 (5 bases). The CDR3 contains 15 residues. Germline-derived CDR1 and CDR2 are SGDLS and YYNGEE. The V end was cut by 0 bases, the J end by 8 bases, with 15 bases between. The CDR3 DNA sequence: TGTGCCAGCAGCGTAGGTCAGGGCCTGTGGGATGAGCAGTTCTTC. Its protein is CASSVGQGLWDEQFF.

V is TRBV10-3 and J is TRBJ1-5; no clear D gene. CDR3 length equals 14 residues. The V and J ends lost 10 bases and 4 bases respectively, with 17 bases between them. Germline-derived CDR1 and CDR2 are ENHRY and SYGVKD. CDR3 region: CATSGGPSNQPQHF. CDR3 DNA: TGTGCCACCTCGGGAGGGCCCTCGAATCAGCCCCAGCATTTT.

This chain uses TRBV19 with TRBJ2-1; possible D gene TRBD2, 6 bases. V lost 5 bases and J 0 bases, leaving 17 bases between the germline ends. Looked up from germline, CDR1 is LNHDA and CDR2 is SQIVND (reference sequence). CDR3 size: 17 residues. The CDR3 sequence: CASSSVPVTSSYNEQFF. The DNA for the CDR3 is TGTGCCAGTAGTTCCGTCCCTGTGACTAGCTCCTACAATGAGCAGTTCTTC.